These T cell receptor beta chains were read from a single sample in a study of blood T cell repertoires in COVID-19. The protocol was immunoSEQ multiplex PCR, while the TCRdb copy is restricted to in-frame clones and leaves out a portion. This sample has more than 150,000 clones; approximately 86% occur once, and the top ten carry around 8.2%. The sequenced sample was peripheral blood. Receptors were obtained from a man aged 60 to 75 with acute or convalescent COVID-19. Each CDR3 is given without its conserved first and last residue. Each record gives: V gene, clone size, CDR3 protein. Clone sizes are given selectively: once, few, many, or a class where the clone is expanded.

V gene: TRBV27
clone size: NA
CDR3 protein: ASARTGQPQH

V gene: TRBV24-1
clone size: once
CDR3 protein: AASERANTGELF

V gene: TRBV18
clone size: NA
CDR3 protein: ASAAGQNTEAF

V gene: TRBV28
clone size: NA
CDR3 protein: ASSFNRQETQY

V gene: TRBV2
clone size: NA
CDR3 protein: ASSVGAGGMDTQY

V gene: TRBV19
clone size: few
CDR3 protein: ASSFRRDYENTGELF

V gene: TRBV28
clone size: NA
CDR3 protein: ASSFPESRGEKLF

V gene: TRBV5-1
clone size: once
CDR3 protein: ASSSGQVGSEAF

V gene: TRBV7-2
clone size: NA
CDR3 protein: ASSLAGGGASGRAGQY

V gene: TRBV7-3
clone size: few
CDR3 protein: ASSSRLAGGIYNEQF

V gene: TRBV21-1
clone size: NA
CDR3 protein: ASSKGQGPLESYEQY

V gene: TRBV27
clone size: NA
CDR3 protein: ASAWTDGDGEQY

V gene: TRBV7-2
clone size: once
CDR3 protein: ASSLEQRSPLH

V gene: TRBV28
clone size: once
CDR3 protein: ASSFAESEAF

V gene: TRBV6-2/TRBV6-3
clone size: NA
CDR3 protein: ASSYWGDGTQY

V gene: TRBV5-5
clone size: few
CDR3 protein: ASSPTGTSSYNEQF

V gene: TRBV19
clone size: NA
CDR3 protein: ASSAGTGSYNEQF

V gene: TRBV27
clone size: NA
CDR3 protein: ASSFGVAADTQY

V gene: TRBV3-1/TRBV3-2
clone size: NA
CDR3 protein: ASSQEGLAGPDEQF

V gene: TRBV7-3
clone size: NA
CDR3 protein: ASRGAREVNEQF

V gene: TRBV2
clone size: NA
CDR3 protein: ASSGQGTNEKLF

V gene: TRBV28
clone size: NA
CDR3 protein: ASSLSPRGAQGPQH

V gene: TRBV28
clone size: NA
CDR3 protein: ASSPRPGTSRYGYT

V gene: TRBV10-3
clone size: NA
CDR3 protein: AISESDRGSYEQY

V gene: TRBV2
clone size: NA
CDR3 protein: ASRGNRRARASEQF

V gene: TRBV5-1
clone size: NA
CDR3 protein: ASSLAEAGPEAF

V gene: TRBV4-2
clone size: few
CDR3 protein: ASSQDPSDYGYT

V gene: TRBV28
clone size: few
CDR3 protein: ASRITTGEAF

V gene: TRBV7-9
clone size: NA
CDR3 protein: ASSLGGPRDTIY

V gene: TRBV4-2
clone size: NA
CDR3 protein: ASSRPSGRAGEQF